This is a list of T cell receptor beta chains from one sample in a study of T cell changes during pregnancy in multiple sclerosis. Assay: immunoSEQ multiplex PCR; the TCRdb copy retains only in-frame clones and omits some. The sample holds about 39,000 clones, roughly 93% seen once. The starting material was CD4+ T cells from peripheral blood mononuclear cells, obtained in the first trimester of pregnancy. These receptors originate from a female donor with multiple sclerosis, enrolled in a pregnancy study. Each CDR3 is given with its conserved first and last residue. The D gene is left open where the match is weak. Only some rows state a clone size, as once, few, many or a class for expanded clones.

TRBJ2-5 NA NA TRBV5-1 14 TGCGCCAGCAGCTTGCAGGGGGGTCAAGAGACCCAGTACTTC CASSLQGGQETQYF
TRBJ2-7 TRBD1 once TRBV30 15 TGTGCCTGGAGTACCGGGACAGGGGGCGGCTACGAGCAGTACTTC CAWSTGTGGGYEQYF
TRBJ1-5 NA NA TRBV5-5 15 TGTGCCAGCAGCTTATCCGGAGGGGTCAATCAGCCCCAGCATTTT CASSLSGGVNQPQHF
TRBJ1-1 TRBD1 NA TRBV2 15 TGTGCCAGCAGTTTTCTTCAGGGGGCAGGCACTGAAGCTTTCTTT CASSFLQGAGTEAFF
TRBJ2-7 TRBD2 NA TRBV18 14 TGTGCCAGCTCACCACTGACTAGCGGCCACGAGCAGTACTTC CASSPLTSGHEQYF
TRBJ1-2 NA NA TRBV9 10 TGTGCCAGCAGCTCAGGGAGCTACACCTTC CASSSGSYTF
TRBJ2-1 TRBD2 NA TRBV7-2 16 TGTGCCAGCAGCTTAGAAGGGACTAGCCTTGGAGGGGAGCAGTTCTTC CASSLEGTSLGGEQFF
TRBJ1-4 NA NA TRBV7-9 15 TGTGCCAGCAGCTTAGCGGGAGGAGCTGGGGAAAAACTGTTTTTT CASSLAGGAGEKLFF
TRBJ1-2 NA NA TRBV4-1 13 TGCGCCAGCAGCCTAACCGCACGGGGAGGCTACACCTTC CASSLTARGGYTF
TRBJ2-5 NA NA TRBV7-2 13 TGTGCCAGCAGCTTATCCGGGAGTGAGACCCAGTACTTC CASSLSGSETQYF
TRBJ2-3 NA NA TRBV10-3 15 TGTGCCATCAGCAAGGACAGAGCTAGCACAGATACGCAGTATTTT CAISKDRASTDTQYF
TRBJ2-1 TRBD1 NA TRBV27 14 TGTGCCAGCAGTTCGGACAGGTATTACAATGAGCAGTTCTTC CASSSDRYYNEQFF
TRBJ1-1 TRBD1 NA TRBV28 15 TGTGCCAGCAGGATCGACCGGGACAGGGGCACTGAAGCTTTCTTT CASRIDRDRGTEAFF
TRBJ2-7 NA NA TRBV5-1 14 TGCGCCAGCAGCTTGGAGGGGGGGGTAAGCGAGCAGTACTTC CASSLEGGVSEQYF
TRBJ2-1 NA NA TRBV7-9 17 TGTGCCAGCAGCTTCGCCGGGACTTCAAGCTCCTACAATGAGCAGTTCTTC CASSFAGTSSSYNEQFF
TRBJ2-2 TRBD2 NA TRBV7-7 16 TGTGCCAGCAGCCTTACTAGCGGGAGGGCCGCCGGGGAGCTGTTTTTT CASSLTSGRAAGELFF
TRBJ2-1 TRBD2 NA TRBV28 15 TGTGCCAGCAGTTTGGGGCTAGCGGGAGGGTGGAGCCAGTTCTTC CASSLGLAGGWSQFF
TRBJ1-1 TRBD1 NA TRBV7-8 14 TGTGCCAGCAGCTTAGAGACAGGGGGGACTGAAGCTTTCTTT CASSLETGGTEAFF
TRBJ2-1 TRBD2 once TRBV29-1 10 TGCAGCGAGCACGGGGGGGAGCAGTTCTTC CSEHGGEQFF
TRBJ1-6 NA NA TRBV15 16 TGTGCCACCAGCAGAGTAGGAACAGGGCAGGGTTCACCCCTCCACTTT CATSRVGTGQGSPLHF
TRBJ2-7 TRBD2 NA TRBV2 15 TGTGCCAGCAGCCAAACTAGCGGGAGCTCCTACGAGCAGTACTTC CASSQTSGSSYEQYF
TRBJ2-5 TRBD1 once TRBV2 15 TGTGCCAGCCCTAAGGACAGGGGGCGAAGGGAGACCCAGTACTTC CASPKDRGRRETQYF
TRBJ1-2 NA NA TRBV7-3 14 TGTGCCAGCAGCAACATGGACAGTCTGGATGGCTACACCTTC CASSNMDSLDGYTF
TRBJ1-2 NA few TRBV12-5 12 TGTGCTAGTGGTTTGGACAGATCCCGGCTACACTTC CASGLDRSRLHF
TRBJ1-4 TRBD1 NA TRBV29-1 13 TGCAGCTCCCGGGACAGTCTCAATGAAAAACTGTTTTTT CSSRDSLNEKLFF
TRBJ1-1 TRBD1 once TRBV5-4 14 TGTGCCAGCAGGGGACAGGCATTGAACACTGAAGCTTTCTTT CASRGQALNTEAFF
TRBJ2-1 NA NA TRBV5-1 16 TGCGCCAGCAGCTATGAACAGGGTTTCTCCTACAATGAGCAGTTCTTC CASSYEQGFSYNEQFF
TRBJ1-1 NA few TRBV29-1 11 TGCAGCGTTGTAGTAAACACTGAAGCTTTCTTT CSVVVNTEAFF
TRBJ1-1 NA NA TRBV28 15 TGTGCCAGCAGAGGGGCAGGGTTGGGAAACACTGAAGCTTTCTTT CASRGAGLGNTEAFF
TRBJ1-3 NA NA TRBV6-4 16 TGTGCCAGCAGCACAATTAGGGAGAACTCTGGAAACACCATATATTTT CASSTIRENSGNTIYF
TRBJ2-2 NA NA TRBV4-2 15 TGTGCCAGCAGCCAAGTGCGGCCTACCGCCGGGGAGCTGTTTTTT CASSQVRPTAGELFF
TRBJ2-5 NA NA TRBV5-1 15 NA CASSFGNGVGETQYF
TRBJ2-7 NA NA TRBV6-1 14 TGTGCCAGCATGAGGGACTCCCTTTCCTACGAGCAGTACTTC CASMRDSLSYEQYF
TRBJ1-1 NA NA TRBV15 15 TGTGCCACCAGCAGAGGCTATCAGGGGAACACTGAAGCTTTCTTT CATSRGYQGNTEAFF
TRBJ2-4 NA NA TRBV19 15 TGTGCCAGTAGTGGGGCGAGGTTGACCAAAAACATTCAGTACTTC CASSGARLTKNIQYF
TRBJ1-1 TRBD1 NA TRBV7-9 14 TGTGCCAGCAGCTTGGACAGGATGAACACTGAAGCTTTCTTT CASSLDRMNTEAFF
TRBJ2-5 TRBD2 NA TRBV11-2 16 TGTGCCAGCAGCCCGGGACTAGCGGGAGCGGGGGAGACCCAGTACTTC CASSPGLAGAGETQYF
TRBJ2-1 TRBD1 NA TRBV5-5 16 TGTGCCAGCAGCTTGGTGGGACAGGGGGCCTACAATGAGCAGTTCTTC CASSLVGQGAYNEQFF
TRBJ2-1 NA NA TRBV6-1 12 TGTGCCAGCAGCCTCGTACAGAATGAGCAGTTCTTC CASSLVQNEQFF
TRBJ1-3 NA NA TRBV6-1 16 TGTGCCAGCAGTGAAGTTTCAGGCTCTTCTGGAAACACCATATATTTT CASSEVSGSSGNTIYF
TRBJ1-3 NA NA TRBV19 12 TGTGCCAGTGGGACACCAGGAAACACCATATATTTT CASGTPGNTIYF
TRBJ2-5 TRBD2 NA TRBV6-1 16 TGTGCCAGCAGTGGGGGACTAGCGGGCCTCCAAGAGACCCAGTACTTC CASSGGLAGLQETQYF
TRBJ1-5 TRBD1 NA TRBV2 15 TGTGCCAGCAGTGAAGTGTTGGGCAGGGGGTCACTTGGTAATTTT CASSEVLGRGSLGNF
TRBJ1-1 TRBD1 NA TRBV7-3 13 TGTGCCAGCAGCTTGGGGACAGGCACTGAAGCTTTCTTT CASSLGTGTEAFF